This T cell receptor beta chain was recovered during a study of blood T cell repertoires in COVID-19. Looking at the study overall: Some COVID-19 samples were acute and others convalescent; all came from the United States, Italy and Spain. In each case, the material was cDNA or gDNA derived from T cells, B-cell-depleted T cells, or PBMCs.

This clone turned up a few times. Original analysis: By means of reference gene primer amplification, nucleated cell counts were estimated. The method was immunoSEQ multiplex PCR; TCRdb's version includes in-frame clones alone and lacks a portion of them. V and J calls plus clone size are reproduced from that table; the DNA served to infer D and trimming. This sample has about 170,000 clones, with 80% to 90% found just once. CDR3 length: 14 residues. Trimming removed 0 bases from V and 6 bases from J, with 7 bases in between. Germline V gene sequence: CDR1 SGHDT, CDR2 YYEEEE. This receptor was taken from a woman in her seventies who had recovered from COVID-19. Sequencing used peripheral blood. The gene calls are TRBV5-6 and TRBJ1-6; D is unresolved. As DNA, the CDR3 is TGTGCCAGCAGCTTGGGGCACAGTAATTCACCCCTCCACTTT. Translation: CASSLGHSNSPLHF.